This TCR beta chain was identified during a study of early T cells in non-severe SARS-CoV-2 infection. Overall study context: Sequencing input comprised bulk RNA from unsorted whole blood; chain pairing was not available.

Germline-derived CDR1 and CDR2 are MGHRA and YSYEKL. The CDR3 totals 15 residues. V was pared by 1 base and J by 4 bases, with 13 bases between. This clonotype has at least ten counts. Its matching antigen is unknown. Study outcomes and limitations: The VDJdb matching leaned toward anti-spike CD8 responses and overlooked private and CD4 specificities.

Researchers attached unique molecular identifiers to individual cDNA molecules. TCRdb redid the calling of the 5' RACE reads with MiXCR, one entry per CDR3 protein. The repertoire holds some 30,000 distinct CDR3 sequences, with around 5.9% as singletons. J is TRBJ1-1 and V is TRBV4-1, with a weak D call TRBD1 (5 bases). Sequencing used whole blood. The sequence was collected from an adult who was a healthcare worker with PCR-confirmed SARS-CoV-2 infection or an uninfected control (not recorded which). DNA for the CDR3: TGCGCCAGCAGCCAAGGGGGGATGGGAAGCACTGAAGCTTTCTTT. The encoded protein is CASSQGGMGSTEAFF.